These 29 T cell receptor beta chains came from one sample sequenced in a study of cytomegalovirus exposure and HLA in healthy donors. Sequencing was performed with immunoSEQ multiplex PCR; in TCRdb, only in-frame clones are kept and a portion is missing. The sample records roughly 100,000 clones, about 88% being singletons. The specimen sequenced was PBMCs. The receptors shown here come from a woman aged 18-29 years in good health and CMV-seropositive.

V gene TRBV28 combines with J gene TRBJ1-4, with D tentatively TRBD1 (6 bases). Between the trimmed V and J ends, which lost 5 bases and 14 bases, there was a span of 27 bases. Germline V gene data show CDR1 as MDHEN and CDR2 as SYDVKM. This CDR3 has 16 residues. The CDR3 is CASSPTRDTLRDLLFF. The DNA for the CDR3 is TGTGCCAGCAGTCCAACCAGGGACACCTTACGGGACCTGCTGTTTTTT.

This sequence joins TRBV15 and TRBJ2-7, with a possible D match to TRBD2 (5 bases). The CDR3 is made up of 15 amino acids. The V end was cut by 0 bases, the J end by 3 bases, with 12 bases between. CDR1 and CDR2 (germline): LNHNV, YYDKDF (reference sequence). The CDR3 reads CATSRELSRGYEQYF. The CDR3 coding sequence is TGTGCCACCAGCAGAGAATTATCTCGGGGCTACGAGCAGTACTTC.

The genes are TRBV7-8 and TRBJ2-3; D may be TRBD1 (5 bases). This CDR3 contains 14 residues. Germline loops: CDR1 SGHVS, CDR2 FQNEAQ. V lost 1 base and J 14 bases, leaving 19 bases between the germline ends. The CDR3 DNA follows: TGTGCCAGCAGCTTAGGGGTTATCACAGGCCCCTCGTATTTT. Translating gives CASSLGVITGPSYF.

V and J are TRBV5-6 and TRBJ1-2, with 9 positions matching TRBD1. Trimming cost V 3 bases and J 7 bases; bases outside gene matches: 7. Germline V lookup: CDR1 SGHDT, CDR2 YYEEEE. The CDR3 runs to 14 residues. CDR3 in amino acids: CASSSTGGAVGYTF. The CDR3 DNA is TGTGCCAGCAGCTCTACAGGGGGCGCGGTTGGCTACACCTTC.

Here the CDR3 reads CASSDRTGGHQPQHF. CDR3 bases: TGTGCCAGCAGTGATCGGACAGGGGGCCACCAGCCCCAGCATTTT. The rearrangement uses TRBV2 and TRBJ1-5, with 11 bases that match TRBD1. CDR3 length: 15 residues. V shed 3 bases, J shed 7 bases, and the junction held 5 bases outside the gene matches. Per germline, CDR1 SNHLY and CDR2 FYNNEI.

This chain links TRBV2 with TRBJ2-2; TRBD2 agrees at 11 bases. V gave up 1 base and J gave up 2 bases; unmatched junction bases: 6. The length of the CDR3 is 18 residues. The germline gives CDR1 SNHLY, CDR2 FYNNEI. The CDR3 DNA reads as TGTGCCAGCAGTGAAGGGCGGGGACTAGCGGAAAACACCGGGGAGCTGTTTTTT. It is translated as CASSEGRGLAENTGELFF. Supplemented by reference TRBV2 and TRBJ2-2, the full variable domain reads EPEVTQTPSHQVTQMGQEVILRCVPISNHLYFYWYRQILGQKVEFLVSFYNNEISEKSEIFDDQFSVERPDGSNFTLKIRSTKLEDSAMYFCASSEGRGLAENTGELFFGEGSRLTVL.

The chain is built from TRBV19 and TRBJ1-6, with TRBD1 identical over 8 bases. J was trimmed by 10 bases and V by 5 bases; bases with no gene match: 10. Germline V gives CDR1 LNHDA, CDR2 SQIVND (reference sequence). This CDR3 contains 15 residues. CDR3 DNA sequence: TGTGCCAGTAGTGCAGGACAGGGAGGATACTCACCCCTCCACTTT. Translation: CASSAGQGGYSPLHF.

This clone came up once. V and J are TRBV9 and TRBJ2-1; D ambiguous. V was pared by 1 base and J by 7 bases, with 6 bases between. The CDR3 is 12 residues long. The V gene's germline CDR1 is SGDLS and CDR2 YYNGEE. CDR3 in amino acids: CASSVMSNEQFF. The CDR3 DNA follows: TGTGCCAGCAGCGTAATGTCTAATGAGCAGTTCTTC.

J is TRBJ2-5 and V is TRBV5-6, with 8 bases fitting TRBD2. Germline CDR1 and CDR2: SGHDT and YYEEEE. V lost 0 bases to trimming and J lost 5 bases; unmatched junction nucleotides: 9. CDR3 size: 16 residues. Here the CDR3 reads CASSLGGSGGKETQYF. In nucleotides, the CDR3 is TGTGCCAGCAGCTTGGGGGGATCGGGGGGGAAGGAGACCCAGTACTTC.

The gene calls are TRBV28 and TRBJ1-2; 8 bases map to TRBD1. CDR3 length equals 13 residues. In germline, CDR1 is MDHEN, CDR2 SYDVKM. The trim removed 6 bases at V and 7 bases at J, leaving 7 bases unmatched. CDR3 in DNA: TGTGCCAGCAGCGATCCACAGGGGGTTGGCTACACCTTC. It codes for CASSDPQGVGYTF.

The V gene is TRBV5-1, the J gene TRBJ1-1, with D perhaps TRBD1 (5 bases). The CDR3 loop spans 14 amino acids. Trimming left V 3 bases short and J 7 bases short, with 16 bases between. CDR1 SGHRS and CDR2 YFSETQ come from the germline V gene. DNA of the CDR3: TGCGCCAGCAGCTCGACGACAGTGAGAGGTGAAGCTTTCTTT. Its protein is CASSSTTVRGEAFF. The full variable domain, with the rest looked up from reference TRBV5-1 and TRBJ1-1, is KAGVTQTPRYLIKTRGQQVTLSCSPISGHRSVSWYQQTPGQGLQFLFEYFSETQRNKGNFPGRFSGRQFSNSRSEMNVSTLELGDSALYLCASSSTTVRGEAFFGQGTRLTVV.

The J gene is TRBJ2-5, the V gene TRBV28; 7 nucleotides match TRBD1. Germline CDR1 MDHEN, CDR2 SYDVKM. Trimming at V came to 2 bases and at J to 6 bases, leaving 9 bases not matched to a gene. The CDR3 length is 15 residues. CDR3 nucleotide sequence: TGTGCCAGCAGTTTAATCAGGGGACAGCTGCAGACCCAGTACTTC. It translates to CASSLIRGQLQTQYF.

The chain links TRBV19 to TRBJ1-4; 10 bases are shared with TRBD1. The CDR3 spans 14 residues. Per germline, CDR1 LNHDA and CDR2 SQIVND (reference sequence). Unmatched junction bases numbered 6, after V lost 6 bases and J lost 8 bases. The DNA of the CDR3 is TGTGCCAGTAGGGAGACAGGGGGCGGCGAAAAACTGTTTTTT. Its translation: CASRETGGGEKLFF. The full variable domain, rest sourced from reference TRBV19 and TRBJ1-4, is DGGITQSPKYLFRKEGQNVTLSCEQNLNHDAMYWYRQDPGQGLRLIYYSQIVNDFQKGDIAEGYSVSREKKESFPLTVTSAQKNPTAFYLCASRETGGGEKLFFGSGTQLSVL.

This clone was seen a single time. The V gene is TRBV2, the J gene TRBJ2-5; 8 bases fit TRBD2. CDR3 size: 13 residues. Unmatched junction bases numbered 5, after V lost 6 bases and J lost 5 bases. Germline V gives CDR1 SNHLY, CDR2 FYNNEI. CDR3 sequence: CASRGLAGETQYF. For the CDR3, the DNA is TGTGCCAGCAGAGGACTAGCAGGCGAGACCCAGTACTTC.

The CDR3 DNA reads as TGTGCCAGCCGGGCGGGGAACACCGGGGAGCTGTTTTTT. Its translation is CASRAGNTGELFF. The V gene is TRBV28, the J gene TRBJ2-2; the D gene is possibly TRBD2 (5 bases). CDR1 and CDR2 from the germline V gene are MDHEN and SYDVKM. The CDR3 is 13 residues long. V lost 8 bases, J lost 1 base, and 8 bases lay in between.

The chain joins TRBV6-5 to TRBJ2-1, with 10 nucleotides matching TRBD1. CDR3 length: 15 amino acids. Germline-derived CDR1 and CDR2 are MNHEY and SVGAGI. The V and J ends lost 6 bases and 4 bases, in that order; junction bases with no gene match: 6. CDR3: CASRVTGGAYNEQFF. DNA for the CDR3: TGTGCCAGCAGGGTGACAGGGGGCGCTTACAATGAGCAGTTCTTC.

J is TRBJ1-6 and V is TRBV6-5; 12 nucleotides match TRBD1. Germline V gives CDR1 MNHEY, CDR2 SVGAGI. The CDR3 length is 15 residues. V lost 6 bases and J lost 9; bases outside the gene matches: 6. The CDR3 DNA sequence: TGTGCCAGCAGCCGCCGGGACAGGGGGCGTTCACCCCTCCACTTT. As protein: CASSRRDRGRSPLHF.

The V gene is TRBV25-1, the J gene TRBJ1-4; D ambiguous. The CDR3 consists of 17 residues. From germline, CDR1 is MGHDK and CDR2 SYGVNS. V gave up 3 bases and J gave up 2 bases, with 16 bases separating them. DNA for the CDR3: TGTGCCAGCAGTGAGGCTGGAGAAGGTCTGACTAATGAAAAACTGTTTTTT. Translation: CASSEAGEGLTNEKLFF.

This clone was counted a single time. This sequence joins TRBV10-1 and TRBJ2-3; D is uncertain. V lost 2 bases, J lost 0 bases, and 12 bases lay in between. Germline V CDR1 and CDR2: WNHNN, SYGVQD (reference sequence). There are 16 residues in the CDR3. The CDR3 DNA reads as TGCGCCAGCAGTGAGACGGGTGGAGAGAGCACAGATACGCAGTATTTT. It codes for CASSETGGESTDTQYF.

Points on this clone: The junction departs from the called germline gene at one end, perhaps through a read error. The chain couples TRBV7-7 to TRBJ1-6; D call uncertain. The CDR3 contains 15 residues. Germline values: CDR1 SSHAT, CDR2 FNYEAQ (reference sequence). The chain's CDR3 is CASSLLDRYNSPLHF. For the CDR3, the DNA is TGTGCTAGCAGCCTCCTAGATAGGTATAATTCACCCCTCCACTTT.

This chain uses TRBV5-1 with TRBJ2-1, with TRBD1 identical over 10 bases. This CDR3 spans 14 amino acids. The germline V gene has CDR1 SGHRS and CDR2 YFSETQ. V was clipped by 0 bases and J by 7 bases; unmatched bases: 1. The CDR3 bases are TGCGCCAGCAGCTTGGGACAGGGGGCAAATGAGCAGTTCTTC. Amino acid sequence: CASSLGQGANEQFF.

This rearrangement joins TRBV2 to TRBJ2-1; 9 nucleotides line up with TRBD2. V lost 6 bases, J lost 1 base, and 13 bases stayed unmatched. This CDR3 contains 18 residues. CDR1 is SNHLY and CDR2 is FYNNEI in the germline V gene. The CDR3, as DNA: TGTGCCAGCAGGGGCGGACTAGCGTTCCGTTATTCCTACAATGAGCAGTTCTTC. Protein product: CASRGGLAFRYSYNEQFF.

The V and J genes are TRBV15 and TRBJ2-3, with D unclear. V was trimmed by 0 bases and J by 0 bases, leaving 7 bases between them. The CDR3 covers 15 residues. Germline loops: CDR1 LNHNV, CDR2 YYDKDF (reference sequence). CDR3 sequence (DNA): TGTGCCACCAGCAGAGATGGCCCTAGCACAGATACGCAGTATTTT. It is translated as CATSRDGPSTDTQYF.

This chain uses TRBV9 with TRBJ2-3; 7 bases agree with TRBD2. Germline loops: CDR1 SGDLS, CDR2 YYNGEE. The CDR3 runs to 18 residues. V lost 1 base and J lost 2; bases outside the gene matches: 13. The CDR3 nucleotides are TGTGCCAGCAGCGTACCTCGGGAGGCCGCCCTACTCACAGATACGCAGTATTTT. Translation: CASSVPREAALLTDTQYF.

This chain joins TRBV6-6 and TRBJ1-5; D is perhaps TRBD1 (5 bases). CDR3 length: 16 residues. In germline, CDR1 is MNHNY, CDR2 SVGAGI (reference sequence). The V gene lost 5 bases and the J gene lost 2 bases, with 16 bases spanning the gap. CDR3 coding DNA: TGTGCCAGCAGTCACTACACAGGTTTCGGCAATCAGCCCCAGCATTTT. It translates to CASSHYTGFGNQPQHF.

The rearrangement uses TRBV4-1 and TRBJ1-1; D unclear. Germline CDR1 MGHRA, CDR2 YSYEKL. The CDR3 loop spans 13 amino acids. V dropped 1 base and J dropped 7 bases, with 10 bases sitting between them. The CDR3 nucleotides read TGCGCCAGCAGCCAAGGTACAGTGGGTGAAGCTTTCTTT. This gives the protein CASSQGTVGEAFF.

The chain joins TRBV7-9 to TRBJ2-2, with D maybe TRBD2 (5 bases). Germline CDR1 is SEHNR and CDR2 is FQNEAQ (reference sequence). This CDR3 spans 16 amino acids. Trimming removed 6 bases at V and 0 bases at J, with 14 bases between. DNA for the CDR3: TGTGCCAGCAGAAAGGGAGTCAGTGCGAACACCGGGGAGCTGTTTTTT. This codes for CASRKGVSANTGELFF.

The gene calls are TRBV7-9 and TRBJ2-2, with 9 bases aligning to TRBD1. Trimming took 1 base from V and 6 from J; bases not matched to a gene: 0. Germline V gene sequence: CDR1 SEHNR, CDR2 FQNEAQ (reference sequence). The CDR3 is 14 residues long. Here the CDR3 DNA reads TGTGCCAGCAGCTTAGGGACAGGGGCCGGGGAGCTGTTTTTT. It specifies CASSLGTGAGELFF.

This chain uses TRBV30 with TRBJ1-1, with D maybe TRBD1 (5 bases). CDR3 size: 14 residues. Germline lookup yields CDR1 GTSNPN and CDR2 SVGIG (reference sequence). V dropped 3 bases and J dropped 2 bases, with 13 bases sitting between them. As DNA, the CDR3 is TGTGCCTGGAGGGCCTCCGGGGGAAACACTGAAGCTTTCTTT. Its protein product is CAWRASGGNTEAFF.